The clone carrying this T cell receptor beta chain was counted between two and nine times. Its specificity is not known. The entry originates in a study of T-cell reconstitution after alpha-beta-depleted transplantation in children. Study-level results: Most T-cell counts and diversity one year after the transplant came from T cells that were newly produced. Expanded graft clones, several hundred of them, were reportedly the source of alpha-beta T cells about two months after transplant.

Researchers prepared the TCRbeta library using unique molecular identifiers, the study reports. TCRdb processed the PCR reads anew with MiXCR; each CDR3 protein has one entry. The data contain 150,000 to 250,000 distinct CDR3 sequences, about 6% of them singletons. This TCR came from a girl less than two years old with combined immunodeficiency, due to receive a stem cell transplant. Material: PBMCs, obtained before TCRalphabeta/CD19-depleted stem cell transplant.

The CDR3 region is CASSLRGSGTYEQYF. The DNA for the CDR3 is TGCGCCAGCAGCCTTCGCGGGAGTGGGACCTACGAGCAGTACTTC. The gene calls are TRBV5-1 and TRBJ2-7; 7 nucleotides line up with TRBD2. The junction had 9 bases not matched to a gene; V was cut back by 4 bases and J by 2 bases. The CDR3 sequence is 15 residues long. Germline CDR1 and CDR2: SGHRS and YFSETQ.